This T cell receptor (beta chain) stems from a study of cytomegalovirus exposure and HLA in healthy donors. On this clone itself: Its antigen is not identified.

Germline V gene data show CDR1 as SNHLY and CDR2 as FYNNEI. Trimming took off 7 bases at V and 5 bases at J, with 8 bases between the two ends. CDR3 length: 11 amino acids. Findings of the study overall: In an earlier analysis, in around 590 donors, most V segments appeared productive either ~87% or ~30% of the time. The study dropped some indistinguishable V segments, TRBV6-2 and TRBV6-3 among them. As was reported, the HLA-A and HLA-B alleles of most subjects were accurately predicted from TCR beta sequences. Cytomegalovirus status was reportedly diagnosed by the classifier with high sensitivity and specificity.

Primers: 60 Vbeta forward and 13 Jbeta reverse. TCRdb keeps only in-frame clones here, not all; method: immunoSEQ multiplex PCR. The sample lists about 120,000 clones; around four fifths were seen once. This chain joins TRBV2 and TRBJ2-5; possibly TRBD2 for D (5 bases). The receptor comes from a man aged 18 to 30 in good health and CMV-seropositive. The sequenced material came from PBMCs. The CDR3 DNA sequence: TGTGCCAGCAAAAGGAGGGAGACCCAGTACTTC. Translated: CASKRRETQYF.